Described below is a single T cell receptor (beta chain) sequence and its context. The antigen remains unidentified. The data were produced by immunoSEQ multiplex PCR, yet TCRdb's version contains in-frame clones alone and is incomplete. The sample records about 40,000 clones, approximately 89% being singletons. The data were obtained in a study of T cells in narcolepsy. Broader study findings: No autoreactive T cell clone sequences appeared in some memory CD4+ repertoires.

Germline values: CDR1 MNHEY, CDR2 SVGAGI. J was trimmed by 7 bases and V by 8 bases; bases with no gene match: 8. The CDR3 has 12 amino acids. The chain employs TRBV6-5 and TRBJ2-7; TRBD2 matches 7 bases. The clonotype comes from a human donor with narcolepsy. Sequencing input: CD45RA- memory CD4+ T cells from PBMCs. In DNA form, the CDR3 reads TGTGCCAGCCCGGGGGGTCCGGAAGAGCAGTACTTC. Translating it yields CASPGGPEEQYF.